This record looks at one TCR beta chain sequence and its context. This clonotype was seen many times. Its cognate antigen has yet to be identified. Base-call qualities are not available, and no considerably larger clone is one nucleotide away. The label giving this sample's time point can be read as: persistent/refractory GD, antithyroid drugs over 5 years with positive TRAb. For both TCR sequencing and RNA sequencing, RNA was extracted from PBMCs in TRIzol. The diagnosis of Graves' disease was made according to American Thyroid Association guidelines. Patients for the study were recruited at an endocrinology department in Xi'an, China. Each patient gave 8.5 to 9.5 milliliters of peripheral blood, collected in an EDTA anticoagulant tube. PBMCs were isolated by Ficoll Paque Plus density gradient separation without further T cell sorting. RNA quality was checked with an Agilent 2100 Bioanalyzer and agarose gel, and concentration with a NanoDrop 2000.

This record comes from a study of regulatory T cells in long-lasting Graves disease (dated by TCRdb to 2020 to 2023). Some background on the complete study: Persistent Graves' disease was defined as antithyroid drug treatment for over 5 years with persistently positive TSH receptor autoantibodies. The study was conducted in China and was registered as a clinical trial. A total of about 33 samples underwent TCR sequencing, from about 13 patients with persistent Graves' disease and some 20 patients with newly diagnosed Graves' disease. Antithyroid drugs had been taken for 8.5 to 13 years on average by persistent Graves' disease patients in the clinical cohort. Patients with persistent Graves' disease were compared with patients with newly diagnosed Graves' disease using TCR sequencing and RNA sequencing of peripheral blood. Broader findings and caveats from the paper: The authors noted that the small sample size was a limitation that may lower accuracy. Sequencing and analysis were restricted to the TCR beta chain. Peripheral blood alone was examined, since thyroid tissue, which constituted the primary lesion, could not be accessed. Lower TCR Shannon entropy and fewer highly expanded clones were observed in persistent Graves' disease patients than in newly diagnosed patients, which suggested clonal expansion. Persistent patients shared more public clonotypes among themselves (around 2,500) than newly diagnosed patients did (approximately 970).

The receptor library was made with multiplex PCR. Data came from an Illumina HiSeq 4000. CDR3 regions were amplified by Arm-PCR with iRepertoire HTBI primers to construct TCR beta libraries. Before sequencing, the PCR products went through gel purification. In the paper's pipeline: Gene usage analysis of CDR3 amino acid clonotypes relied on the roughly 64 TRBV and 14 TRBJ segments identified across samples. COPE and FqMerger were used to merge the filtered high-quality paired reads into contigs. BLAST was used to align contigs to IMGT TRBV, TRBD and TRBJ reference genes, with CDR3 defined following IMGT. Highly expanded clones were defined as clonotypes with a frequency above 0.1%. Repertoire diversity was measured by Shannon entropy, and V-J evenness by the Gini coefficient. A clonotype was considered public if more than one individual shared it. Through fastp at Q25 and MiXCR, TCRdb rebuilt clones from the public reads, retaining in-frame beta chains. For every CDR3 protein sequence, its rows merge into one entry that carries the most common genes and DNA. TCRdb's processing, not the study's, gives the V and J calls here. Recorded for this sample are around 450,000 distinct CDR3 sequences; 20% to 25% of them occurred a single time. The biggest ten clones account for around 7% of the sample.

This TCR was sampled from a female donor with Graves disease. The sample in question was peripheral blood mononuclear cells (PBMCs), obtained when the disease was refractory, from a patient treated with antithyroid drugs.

CDR3 loop: CASSPGTGVWYEQYF. The DNA sequence is TGTGCCAGCAGTCCCGGGACAGGCGTTTGGTACGAGCAGTACTTC. The chain is made from TRBV12-3 or TRBV12-4 and TRBJ2-7; TRBD1 matches 8 bases in the middle. Its CDR3 holds 15 amino acids, cysteine through phenylalanine. Just the 45-base CDR3 DNA is kept, in frame starting at base 1. Unmatched junction bases come to 10, with V trimmed by 5 bases and J by 4 bases.